These 8 T cell receptor beta chains share one sample of origin, sequenced in a study of T cell responses to AZD1222 COVID-19 vaccine. Produced via immunoSEQ multiplex PCR; TCRdb's table is partial and in-frame only. This table holds 150,000 to 200,000 clones, roughly 93% found once. Source: peripheral blood, taken on day 0 of AZD1222 vaccination. The receptors shown here come from an adult in good health.

The chain combines TRBV3-1 (or the pseudogene TRBV3-2) with TRBJ1-3; D is uncertain. Trimming took off 2 bases at V and 1 base at J, with 12 bases between the two ends. Germline loops: CDR1 LGHDT, CDR2 YNNKEL (reference sequence). The CDR3 consists of 16 residues. The CDR3 here is CASSQLRGSSGNTIYF. CDR3 DNA: TGTGCCAGCAGCCAACTACGAGGGTCTTCTGGAAACACCATATATTTT.

Only one count was recorded for this clone. This CDR3 reads CATRSWGVTEAFF. The DNA of the CDR3 is TGTGCCACCCGGTCATGGGGTGTCACTGAAGCTTTCTTT. V is TRBV2 and J is TRBJ1-1; D is ambiguous. Germline CDR1 SNHLY, CDR2 FYNNEI. The CDR3 is 13 residues long. Trimming removed 10 bases at V and 4 bases at J, with 16 bases between.

V gene TRBV19 combines with J gene TRBJ1-4; D is ambiguous. The CDR3 runs to 16 residues. V lost 1 base to trimming and J lost 0 bases, with 9 bases between them. From germline, CDR1 is LNHDA and CDR2 SQIVND (reference sequence). The CDR3, as DNA: TGTGCCAGTAGTATAGTTCCTGGGTCAACTAATGAAAAACTGTTTTTT. The encoded protein is CASSIVPGSTNEKLFF. Variable domain in full (rest from reference TRBV19 and TRBJ1-4): DGGITQSPKYLFRKEGQNVTLSCEQNLNHDAMYWYRQDPGQGLRLIYYSQIVNDFQKGDIAEGYSVSREKKESFPLTVTSAQKNPTAFYLCASSIVPGSTNEKLFFGSGTQLSVL.

This chain links TRBV5-4 with TRBJ2-5, with D possibly being TRBD2 (5 bases). The ends were cut back, 2 bases at V and 3 bases at J, with 8 bases in the middle. The V gene's germline CDR1 is SGHNT and CDR2 YYREEE (reference sequence). This CDR3 is built from 13 residues. The CDR3 is CASSFKGEETQYF. For the CDR3, the DNA is TGTGCCAGCAGCTTTAAGGGAGAAGAGACCCAGTACTTC.

As concerns this clone: This sample includes further DNA sequences coding for the same CDR3. The CDR3 DNA reads as TGTGCCAGCCGGGGCTACGAGCAGTACTTC. As protein: CASRGYEQYF. The gene calls are TRBV2 and TRBJ2-7, with TRBD2 as a possible D gene (5 bases). Trimming removed 8 bases from V and 3 bases from J, with 5 bases in between. Germline CDR1 SNHLY, CDR2 FYNNEI. The CDR3 loop spans 10 amino acids.

This clone was observed a few times. The chain couples TRBV5-4 to TRBJ1-1; D perhaps matches TRBD1 (6 bases). The CDR3 contains 13 residues. V lost 0 bases to trimming and J lost 6 bases, with 9 bases between them. Germline CDR1 and CDR2: SGHNT and YYREEE (reference sequence). CDR3 DNA: TGTGCCAGCAGCTTGGAGGGGGGGGCTGAAGCTTTCTTT. Translating gives CASSLEGGAEAFF.

The rearrangement joins TRBV19 to TRBJ2-1; 13 bases are shared with TRBD2. This CDR3 spans 16 amino acids. Germline CDR1 reads LNHDA; CDR2 reads SQIVND (reference sequence). V trimming: 7 bases; J trimming: 8 bases; junction bases outside the gene matches: 11. The DNA for the CDR3 is TGTGCCAGTACCGATGGTGGGACTAGCGGGGTCGATGAGCAGTTCTTC. It yields the protein CASTDGGTSGVDEQFF.

The chain employs TRBV4-2 and TRBJ1-1, with D possibly being TRBD1 (5 bases). Germline-derived CDR1 and CDR2 are LGHNA and YNFKEQ. The germline V and J ends were trimmed by 5 bases and 4 bases, with 11 bases remaining between them. The CDR3 totals 13 residues. The CDR3 protein is CASSGLGVTEAFF. CDR3 DNA sequence: TGTGCCAGCAGCGGGCTAGGGGTCACTGAAGCTTTCTTT.